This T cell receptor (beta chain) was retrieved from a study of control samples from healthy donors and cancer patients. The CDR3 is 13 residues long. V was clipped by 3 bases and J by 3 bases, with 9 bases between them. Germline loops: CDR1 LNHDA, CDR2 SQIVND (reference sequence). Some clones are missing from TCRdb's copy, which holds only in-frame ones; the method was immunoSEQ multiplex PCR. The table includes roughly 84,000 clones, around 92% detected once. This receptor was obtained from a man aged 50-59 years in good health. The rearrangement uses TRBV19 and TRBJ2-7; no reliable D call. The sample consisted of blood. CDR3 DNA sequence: TGTGCCAGTAGTATGGGCGGCCTCTACGAGCAGTACTTC. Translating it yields CASSMGGLYEQYF.